The 6 T cell receptor beta chains reported below all come from one sample, sequenced in a study of blood T cells in healthy people across ages. The use of a sample-barcoded 5' primer and a J-beta primer mix characterized a second PCR of 7 to 11 cycles. TCRdb itself ran the 5' RACE reads through MiXCR, one entry per CDR3 protein. The table has roughly 1.9 million distinct CDR3 sequences, about 39% seen once. Sequencing was performed on blood. These receptors originate from a human donor in good health.

This clonotype was detected only a few times. V is TRBV12-3 or TRBV12-4 and J is TRBJ2-6; TRBD1 matches at 10 bases. J gave up 4 bases and V 8 bases, and 8 bases lay outside the gene matches. The CDR3 sequence is 16 residues long. As DNA, the CDR3 is TGTGCCAGCTCGACGGGACAGGGGTCCGGGGCCAACGTCCTGACTTTC. This encodes CASSTGQGSGANVLTF.

This rearrangement joins TRBV20-1 to TRBJ1-2; TRBD1 aligns across 7 bases. From germline, CDR1 is DFQATT and CDR2 SNEGSKA (reference sequence). V dropped 0 bases and J dropped 4; count of bases not matched to a gene: 5. CDR3 length: 14 residues. The CDR3 sequence is CSARETGNPYGYTF. CDR3 nucleotide sequence: TGCAGTGCTAGAGAGACAGGGAACCCCTATGGCTACACCTTC.

This sequence joins TRBV12-3 or TRBV12-4 and TRBJ2-4; tentatively, D is TRBD2 (5 bases). V lost 5 bases and J lost 10, with 12 bases in between. The CDR3 spans 12 residues. CDR3 loop: CASSNGGLIQYF. In DNA form, the CDR3 reads TGTGCCAGCAGTAACGGCGGACTTATTCAGTACTTC.

This clonotype occurred a few times. The rearrangement joins TRBV20-1 to TRBJ1-2, with D possibly TRBD1 on 5 matching bases. This CDR3 has 14 amino acids. Germline V lookup: CDR1 DFQATT, CDR2 SNEGSKA (reference sequence). Deletions cut 3 bases from V and 2 bases from J, with 13 bases between. CDR3 nucleotides: TGCAGTGCTAGCCCCAGAGGGGCAAACTATGGCTACACCTTC. Residues: CSASPRGANYGYTF.

The genes are TRBV7-2 and TRBJ2-3, with TRBD2 matching over 12 bases. The junction had 5 bases not matched to a gene; V was cut back by 2 bases and J by 5 bases. CDR1 and CDR2 (germline): SGHTA, FQGNSA. The CDR3 is 16 amino acids. The CDR3 DNA sequence: TGTGCCAGCAGCTTACCTCTAGCGGGGGGGGTAGATACGCAGTATTTT. It is translated as CASSLPLAGGVDTQYF.

This clonotype has a handful of counts. The CDR3 reads CASSSPYEGSSYNEQFF. The CDR3 nucleotides read TGTGCCAGCAGCTCTCCGTATGAGGGCAGCTCCTACAATGAGCAGTTCTTC. This sequence joins TRBV6-1 and TRBJ2-1; D possibly corresponds to TRBD2 (5 bases). Trimming removed 6 bases at V and 0 bases at J, with 18 bases between. This CDR3 contains 17 residues. Germline CDR1 is MNHNS and CDR2 is SASEGT.